What follows are 32 T cell receptor beta chains derived from one specimen sequenced in a study of blood T cell repertoires in COVID-19 (TCRdb year 2020). The receptor library was made with the immunoSEQ multiplex PCR assay. Entries here come from immuneACCESS through TCRdb and include only in-frame sequences with V and J called. Some clones fail to appear in such tables; in the studies checked, an unresolved V gene covers under half of the shortfall, and the cause of the remainder is unknown. The sample yields 70,000 to 95,000 clones; approximately 86% were counted once. The biggest ten clones account for about 4.4% of the sample. The sequenced sample was peripheral blood. The origin of the receptors is a woman at least 80 years old with acute or convalescent COVID-19.

The rearrangement links TRBV28 to TRBJ2-7; TRBD2 matches at 9 bases. Germline CDR1 reads MDHEN; CDR2 reads SYDVKM. V was clipped by 5 bases and J by 3 bases; unmatched bases: 14. The CDR3 is 17 amino acids. CDR3 residues: CASSAGGSGGTIYEQYF. As DNA, the CDR3 is TGTGCCAGCAGTGCTGGCGGTAGCGGGGGTACCATCTACGAGCAGTACTTC. Full variable domain (missing parts from reference TRBV28 and TRBJ2-7): DVKVTQSSRYLVKRTGEKVFLECVQDMDHENMFWYRQDPGLGLRLIYFSYDVKMKEKGDIPEGYSVSREKKERFSLILESASTNQTSMYLCASSAGGSGGTIYEQYFGPGTRLTVT.

This rearrangement joins TRBV7-2 to TRBJ1-1; D gene uncertain. V lost 5 bases to trimming and J lost 3 bases, with 13 bases between them. Germline CDR1 and CDR2: SGHTA and FQGNSA. This CDR3 is built from 14 residues. CDR3 DNA sequence: TGTGCCAGCAGCCCGGGATTTACCTACACTGAAGCTTTCTTT. Its protein is CASSPGFTYTEAFF.

This rearrangement joins TRBV11-2 to TRBJ1-3; D not resolved. The CDR3 extends over 14 amino acids. CDR1 is SGHAT and CDR2 is FQNNGV in the germline V gene. The V and J ends lost 5 bases and 3 bases respectively, with 11 bases between them. In DNA form, the CDR3 reads TGTGCCAGCAGCCACCCTCTATATGGAAACACCATATATTTT. This gives the protein CASSHPLYGNTIYF.

This chain links TRBV4-3 with TRBJ1-6, with D unclear. Trimming took 0 bases from V and 7 from J, leaving 10 bases between them. This CDR3 has 15 amino acids. The germline V gene encodes CDR1 LGHNA and CDR2 YSLEER. CDR3 protein: CASSQDANGNSPLHF. The CDR3 nucleotides read TGCGCCAGCAGCCAAGATGCGAACGGGAATTCACCCCTCCACTTT.

The V and J genes are TRBV9 and TRBJ1-4, with D possibly TRBD1 on 5 matching bases. The length of the CDR3 is 14 residues. Germline loops: CDR1 SGDLS, CDR2 YYNGEE. Trimming left V 1 base short and J 4 bases short, with 8 bases between. This CDR3 reads CASSVSGFNEKLFF. CDR3 coding DNA: TGTGCCAGCAGCGTATCAGGGTTTAATGAAAAACTGTTTTTT.

The chain employs TRBV4-2 and TRBJ1-1; 8 bases align to TRBD1. The V gene's germline CDR1 is LGHNA and CDR2 YNFKEQ. The CDR3 length is 16 residues. V gave up 4 bases and J gave up 6 bases; unmatched junction bases: 13. For the CDR3, the DNA is TGTGCCAGCAGCCGGATCGGGGACAGGCTGGGCGCTGAAGCTTTCTTT. Its protein product is CASSRIGDRLGAEAFF.

V is TRBV6-1 and J is TRBJ2-2, with 7 bases that match TRBD2. V lost 1 base and J lost 5; bases outside the gene matches: 4. The length of the CDR3 is 15 residues. CDR1 is MNHNS, CDR2 SASEGT, per germline. CDR3 amino acids: CASSEGTRETGELFF. The CDR3, as DNA: TGTGCCAGCAGTGAAGGGACTAGGGAGACCGGGGAGCTGTTTTTT.

The chain has TRBV30 and TRBJ1-1, with TRBD1 matching 11 bases. There are 17 residues in the CDR3. V lost 4 bases and J lost 4; bases outside the gene matches: 14. Germline lookup yields CDR1 GTSNPN and CDR2 SVGIG (reference sequence). CDR3 nucleotides: TGTGCCTGGACTCTGCGGGTGGGGACAGGGGGAGGCACTGAAGCTTTCTTT. Its protein product is CAWTLRVGTGGGTEAFF.

With regard to this clone: A junction boundary mismatches the germline segment, possibly from a read error. Written as DNA, the CDR3 is TGTGCTAGCAGCTTAGGGACTAGCGGCTACAATGAGCAGTTCTTC. It is translated as CASSLGTSGYNEQFF. The chain recombines TRBV7-7 with TRBJ2-1, with TRBD2 matching 11 bases. The V gene's germline CDR1 is SSHAT and CDR2 FNYEAQ (reference sequence). CDR3 size: 15 residues.

The J gene is TRBJ1-2, the V gene TRBV29-1, with a weak D call TRBD1 (5 bases). Germline V gene lookup returns CDR1 SQVTM and CDR2 ANQGSEA. V lost 0 bases to trimming and J lost 5 bases, with 16 bases between them. The CDR3 is 15 residues long. The DNA of the CDR3 is TGCAGCGTTGAAGAACAGGAGAGCGCGGTGTATGGCTACACCTTC. This codes for CSVEEQESAVYGYTF.

The chain is built from TRBV29-1 and TRBJ2-2; D is perhaps TRBD1 (5 bases). The V gene's germline CDR1 is SQVTM and CDR2 ANQGSEA. This CDR3 has 14 amino acids. Trimming took off 5 bases at V and 1 base at J, with 11 bases between the two ends. The CDR3 nucleotides are TGCAGCGTTCGGCCGCAGGGGAACACCGGGGAGCTGTTTTTT. Amino acid sequence: CSVRPQGNTGELFF.

V and J are TRBV19 and TRBJ2-4, with D unresolved. V lost 5 bases and J 0 bases, leaving 11 bases between the germline ends. CDR3 size: 15 residues. Looked up from germline, CDR1 is LNHDA and CDR2 is SQIVND (reference sequence). The CDR3 sequence: CASSSRLIAKNIQYF. DNA of the CDR3: TGTGCCAGTAGTTCCCGACTGATAGCCAAAAACATTCAGTACTTC.

This clone was observed once. The chain has TRBV19 and TRBJ1-2; no clear D gene. V shed 1 base and J shed 7 bases, with 7 bases lying between them. The CDR3 runs 12 residues. Germline lookup yields CDR1 LNHDA and CDR2 SQIVND (reference sequence). The CDR3 loop is CASSIVPGGYTF. CDR3 in DNA: TGTGCCAGTAGTATAGTCCCAGGTGGCTACACCTTC.

The chain has TRBV7-6 and TRBJ2-7; 11 nucleotides agree with TRBD1. V trimming: 1 base; J trimming: 6 bases; junction bases outside the gene matches: 2. Germline loops: CDR1 SGHVS, CDR2 FNYEAQ. The CDR3 consists of 14 residues. CDR3 nucleotide sequence: TGTGCCAGCAGCTTAGGGACAGGGGGCGGCGAGCAGTACTTC. Amino acids: CASSLGTGGGEQYF.

V gene TRBV20-1 combines with J gene TRBJ2-7; D gene unclear. The ends were cut back, 6 bases at V and 3 bases at J, with 9 bases in the middle. The CDR3 extends over 11 amino acids. The germline CDR1 and CDR2 sequences are DFQATT and SNEGSKA (reference sequence). This chain's CDR3 is CSARTGYEQYF. CDR3 DNA: TGCAGTGCCCGAACGGGCTACGAGCAGTACTTC.

The chain carries TRBV10-3 and TRBJ1-1; D is unclear. This CDR3 is built from 13 residues. Germline V gene lookup returns CDR1 ENHRY and CDR2 SYGVKD. V shed 5 bases and J shed 4 bases, with 11 bases lying between them. CDR3 sequence reads: CAISFDKTTEAFF. CDR3 DNA sequence: TGTGCCATCAGTTTCGACAAGACCACTGAAGCTTTCTTT.

V usage is TRBV13 and J usage is TRBJ1-2; D remains ambiguous. The CDR3 runs 11 residues. V was trimmed by 7 bases and J by 3 bases, leaving 6 bases between them. Germline CDR1 PRHDT, CDR2 FYEKMQ (reference sequence). The chain's CDR3 is CASTFYYGYTF. As DNA, the CDR3 is TGTGCCAGCACCTTCTACTATGGCTACACCTTC.

The CDR3 DNA is TGTGCCATCAGGCCCGCTACAGGGAGAGATCGCACTGAAGCTTTCTTT. The encoded protein is CAIRPATGRDRTEAFF. The chain carries TRBV10-3 and TRBJ1-1; D is possibly TRBD1 (6 bases). V was clipped by 6 bases and J by 4 bases, with 21 bases between them. CDR3 length: 16 residues. Germline V gene data show CDR1 as ENHRY and CDR2 as SYGVKD.

The V and J genes are TRBV5-4 and TRBJ1-1; TRBD1 might be the D (5 bases). Trimming removed 0 bases from V and 7 bases from J, with 13 bases in between. CDR1 SGHNT and CDR2 YYREEE come from the germline V gene (reference sequence). The CDR3 is 14 amino acids. CDR3 nucleotides: TGTGCCAGCAGCTTGGGGGCGGGGGATAATGAAGCTTTCTTT. Translated: CASSLGAGDNEAFF.

The CDR3: CASSLGQREDEQFF. The CDR3, as DNA: TGTGCCAGCAGCTTAGGCCAGCGGGAGGATGAGCAGTTCTTC. V usage is TRBV11-3 and J usage is TRBJ2-1; 9 nucleotides align to TRBD2. V was pared by 1 base and J by 8 bases, with 3 bases of the junction left unmatched. This CDR3 has 14 residues. The V gene's germline CDR1 is SGHNT and CDR2 YENEEA.

The chain carries TRBV12-5 and TRBJ1-1; D call uncertain. CDR3 length equals 13 residues. Deletions cut 0 bases from V and 4 bases from J, with 6 bases between. Per the germline V gene, CDR1 is LGHNT and CDR2 is FRNRAP. The CDR3 DNA sequence: TGTGCTAGTGGTTTGGTACCAGGCACTGAAGCTTTCTTT. As protein: CASGLVPGTEAFF. The whole variable domain, filled in from reference TRBV12-5 and TRBJ1-1, reads DARVTQTPRHKVTEMGQEVTMRCQPILGHNTVFWYRQTMMQGLELLAYFRNRAPLDDSGMPKDRFSAEMPDATLATLKIQPSEPRDSAVYFCASGLVPGTEAFFGQGTRLTVV.

The CDR3 DNA reads TGTGCCAGCAGTGAACCCACAGGGTATCATTCACCCCTCCACTTT. As protein: CASSEPTGYHSPLHF. The chain joins TRBV25-1 to TRBJ1-6; D possibly corresponds to TRBD1 (6 bases). The CDR3 loop spans 15 amino acids. Trimming left V 2 bases short and J 8 bases short, with 13 bases between. CDR1 MGHDK and CDR2 SYGVNS come from the germline V gene.

J is TRBJ1-4 and V is TRBV19, with D possibly TRBD1 on 5 matching bases. The CDR3 runs 14 residues. Looked up from germline, CDR1 is LNHDA and CDR2 is SQIVND (reference sequence). V dropped 4 bases and J dropped 3 bases, with 9 bases sitting between them. CDR3 amino acids: CASSKQVANEKLFF. CDR3 coding DNA: TGTGCCAGTAGTAAACAGGTCGCTAATGAAAAACTGTTTTTT. The full variable domain, completed using reference TRBV19 and TRBJ1-4, is DGGITQSPKYLFRKEGQNVTLSCEQNLNHDAMYWYRQDPGQGLRLIYYSQIVNDFQKGDIAEGYSVSREKKESFPLTVTSAQKNPTAFYLCASSKQVANEKLFFGSGTQLSVL.

This chain joins TRBV24-1 and TRBJ2-5, with 11 bases fitting TRBD1. The CDR3 extends over 15 amino acids. Germline-derived CDR1 and CDR2 are KGHDR and SFDVKD. After removal of 3 bases from V and 5 bases from J, the junction contained 4 bases not matched to a gene. The CDR3 DNA reads TGTGCCACCAGTGATCCGGGACAGGGGGGTGAGACCCAGTACTTC. It encodes CATSDPGQGGETQYF.

This clone was detected once. The chain is built from TRBV5-4 and TRBJ2-1; 7 nucleotides match TRBD2. CDR1 SGHNT and CDR2 YYREEE come from the germline V gene (reference sequence). This CDR3 contains 15 residues. V trimming: 4 bases; J trimming: 2 bases; junction bases outside the gene matches: 6. The CDR3 spells CASSAPRGAYNEQFF. The CDR3 nucleotides read TGTGCCAGCAGCGCCCCTCGGGGGGCCTACAATGAGCAGTTCTTC. Complete variable domain (other parts from reference TRBV5-4 and TRBJ2-1): ETGVTQSPTHLIKTRGQQVTLRCSSQSGHNTVSWYQQALGQGPQFIFQYYREEENGRGNFPPRFSGLQFPNYSSELNVNALELDDSALYLCASSAPRGAYNEQFFGPGTRLTVL.

This chain links TRBV11-1 with TRBJ2-7; D gene ambiguous. Trimming removed 5 bases from V and 7 bases from J, with 18 bases in between. CDR3 length: 14 residues. Germline loops: CDR1 SGHAT, CDR2 FQDESV (reference sequence). The CDR3 spells CASSPPAFSREQYF. As DNA, the CDR3 is TGTGCCAGCAGCCCCCCTGCCTTCTCACGGGAGCAGTACTTC.

The chain is built from TRBV3-1 (or the pseudogene TRBV3-2) and TRBJ1-2; D is unresolved. Germline CDR1 and CDR2: LGHDT and YNNKEL (reference sequence). V was cut by 5 bases and J by 5 bases, with 21 bases left in between. The CDR3 totals 16 residues. The CDR3 coding sequence is TGTGCCAGCAGCTCCCGACCCGGGGTTAAGCTTTATGGCTACACCTTC. It codes for CASSSRPGVKLYGYTF.

The J gene is TRBJ2-5, the V gene TRBV7-2; 7 bases are a match to TRBD2. The germline V gene encodes CDR1 SGHTA and CDR2 FQGNSA. With 6 bases clipped from V and 5 bases from J, the junction kept 12 bases outside the gene matches. This CDR3 region has 15 residues. This CDR3 is CASSSEGRGSETQYF. CDR3 in DNA: TGTGCCAGCAGTTCTGAGGGGCGGGGGAGTGAGACCCAGTACTTC.

J is TRBJ2-3 and V is TRBV7-2, with 7 positions matching TRBD2. V shed 8 bases, J shed 5 bases, and the junction held 7 bases outside the gene matches. The CDR3 extends over 13 amino acids. CDR1 is SGHTA, CDR2 FQGNSA, per germline. The CDR3 spells CASRPSGLDTQYF. The CDR3 nucleotides read TGTGCCAGCCGTCCTAGCGGTTTAGATACGCAGTATTTT.

The gene calls are TRBV11-2 and TRBJ2-2; a possible D gene is TRBD1 (5 bases). CDR1 and CDR2 from the germline V gene are SGHAT and FQNNGV. V dropped 4 bases and J dropped 6 bases, with 12 bases sitting between them. This CDR3 spans 14 amino acids. CDR3: CASSSFGHSGELFF. The DNA of the CDR3 is TGTGCCAGCAGCTCCTTCGGACATTCCGGGGAGCTGTTTTTT.

The chain uses TRBV6-6 and TRBJ1-2, with D possibly matching TRBD1 (6 bases). The CDR3 is made up of 14 amino acids. Per the germline V gene, CDR1 is MNHNY and CDR2 is SVGAGI (reference sequence). V was cut by 6 bases and J by 3 bases, with 14 bases left in between. CDR3 sequence reads: CASSTRGGDYGYTF. The DNA of the CDR3 is TGTGCCAGCAGCACCAGGGGAGGGGACTATGGCTACACCTTC.

The CDR3: CAWSVGNFAGELFF. The DNA of the CDR3 is TGTGCCTGGAGTGTGGGCAATTTTGCCGGGGAGCTGTTTTTT. The J gene is TRBJ2-2, the V gene TRBV30; D remains unclear. CDR3 length equals 14 residues. Germline V lookup: CDR1 GTSNPN, CDR2 SVGIG (reference sequence). V lost 0 bases and J lost 6, with 11 bases in between.